The entry that follows covers one TCR beta chain sequence. The germline CDR1 and CDR2 sequences are MDHEN and SYDVKM. The CDR3 totals 15 residues. Trimming took 0 bases from V and 8 from J; bases not matched to a gene: 4. Assay used: immunoSEQ multiplex PCR; TCRdb lists only in-frame clones, some missing. The sample consists of some 150,000 clones, 85% of them appearing once. The data belong to a study of blood T cell repertoires in COVID-19. Material for sequencing was peripheral blood. The receptor was isolated from a woman in her thirties or forties with active or convalescent COVID-19. The chain links TRBV28 to TRBJ1-6; 7 positions agree with TRBD1. This CDR3 is CASSLWAGGDSPLHF. In DNA, the CDR3 is TGTGCCAGCAGTTTATGGGCAGGGGGAGATTCACCCCTCCACTTT.